These 28 T cell receptor beta chains originate from one sample sequenced in a study of T cell repertoires in cytomegalovirus infection. Each CDR3 protein is one row after TCRdb ran MiXCR on the reads. The sample yields a few hundred thousand distinct CDR3 sequences, around 30% seen once. These receptors' targets are unknown. Sequenced material: cultured PBMCs, taken from culture after CMV antigen stimulation. The receptor set was obtained from a human donor in good health (CMV status not recorded). Some clones in this sample may be carry-over from other donors' samples.

This chain connects TRBV11-3 to TRBJ2-1; weak D call: TRBD2 (5 bases). Germline CDR1 is SGHNT and CDR2 is YENEEA. The CDR3 length is 17 residues. V lost 6 bases, J lost 4 bases, and 22 bases lay in between. CDR3: CASSSSGSVNIYNEQFF. DNA for the CDR3: TGTGCCAGCAGTTCCTCCGGTAGCGTGAACATTTACAATGAGCAGTTCTTC.

At least ten counts were recorded for this clonotype. The chain has TRBV28 and TRBJ1-6; the match to TRBD1 covers 11 bases. Germline V gives CDR1 MDHEN, CDR2 SYDVKM. The trim removed 5 bases at V and 8 bases at J, leaving 5 bases unmatched. This CDR3 is built from 15 residues. The DNA of the CDR3 is TGTGCCAGCAGTCTTTGGACAGGGGGCGATTCACCCCTCCACTTT. As protein: CASSLWTGGDSPLHF.

This clonotype was seen ten or more times. CDR3 sequence: CASRGTGVRSYNEQFF. The CDR3 bases are TGTGCCAGCAGGGGGACAGGGGTGCGCTCCTACAATGAGCAGTTCTTC. The chain recombines TRBV7-2 with TRBJ2-1; the match to TRBD1 covers 10 bases. Germline trimming cut 6 bases from V and 0 bases from J; bases unmatched to any gene: 5. The length of the CDR3 is 16 residues. In germline, CDR1 is SGHTA, CDR2 FQGNSA.

This clonotype was counted only a few times. This chain uses TRBV6-6 with TRBJ1-1, with a tentative D call TRBD1 (6 bases). The V end was cut by 7 bases, the J end by 1 base, with 13 bases between. Germline loops: CDR1 MNHNY, CDR2 SVGAGI (reference sequence). The CDR3 runs 14 residues. The CDR3 loop reads CASNRAETNTEAFF. The CDR3 nucleotides are TGTGCCAGCAACAGGGCCGAAACGAACACTGAAGCTTTCTTT.

J is TRBJ2-3 and V is TRBV5-5; D is possibly TRBD1 or TRBD2 (6 bases each). Germline CDR1 reads SGHKS; CDR2 reads YYEKEE (reference sequence). The ends were cut back, 0 bases at V and 7 bases at J, with 18 bases in the middle. This CDR3 is 16 amino acids long. This chain's CDR3 is CASSLERGVTTNTQYF. The CDR3 bases are TGTGCCAGCAGCTTGGAGAGGGGGGTAACGACTAATACGCAGTATTTT.

The chain combines TRBV30 with TRBJ1-5, with 7 nucleotides matching TRBD1. Germline V gene sequence: CDR1 GTSNPN, CDR2 SVGIG (reference sequence). This CDR3 has 13 residues. V trimming: 4 bases; J trimming: 7 bases; junction bases outside the gene matches: 7. CDR3 DNA: TGTGCCTGGACGACAGGGTTGGAACAGCCCCAGCATTTT. As protein: CAWTTGLEQPQHF.

This clonotype was seen a few times. The rearrangement uses TRBV7-2 and TRBJ1-4; a possible D gene is TRBD1 (5 bases). Germline CDR1 reads SGHTA; CDR2 reads FQGNSA. Trimming left V 1 base short and J 5 bases short, with 11 bases between. The CDR3 loop spans 15 amino acids. CDR3 protein: CASSLVGGVNEKLFF. CDR3 nucleotides: TGTGCCAGCAGCTTAGTGGGGGGTGTCAATGAAAAACTGTTTTTT.

There are a few counts of this clonotype. The chain joins TRBV6-5 to TRBJ1-1; no firm D call. The CDR3 consists of 15 residues. Trimming removed 2 bases at V and 0 bases at J, with 10 bases between. In germline, CDR1 is MNHEY, CDR2 SVGAGI. This CDR3 reads CASSYGRAMNTEAFF. Written as DNA, the CDR3 is TGTGCCAGCAGTTACGGGAGGGCCATGAACACTGAAGCTTTCTTT.

CDR3 residues: CAARTSGIDTQYF. The CDR3 nucleotides read TGCGCCGCCCGGACTAGCGGAATAGATACGCAGTATTTT. This chain connects TRBV20-1 to TRBJ2-3; 10 nucleotides align to TRBD2. The CDR3 runs to 13 residues. CDR1 is DFQATT, CDR2 SNEGSKA, per germline (reference sequence).

The chain carries TRBV28 and TRBJ2-6, with D perhaps TRBD1 (7 bases). Germline V CDR1 and CDR2: MDHEN, SYDVKM. The CDR3 consists of 16 residues. V dropped 7 bases and J dropped 0 bases, with 13 bases sitting between them. Written as DNA, the CDR3 is TGTGCCAGCACCAGGGGGGTTAGCTCTGGGGCCAACGTCCTGACTTTC. Its protein is CASTRGVSSGANVLTF.

This clonotype was observed a few times. The CDR3 DNA reads TGTGCCAGCAGCTCCCCCAGGGGACAGGGGTACGAGCAGTACTTC. As protein: CASSSPRGQGYEQYF. The V gene is TRBV7-2, the J gene TRBJ2-7, with 10 bases lining up with TRBD1. With 4 bases clipped from V and 4 bases from J, the junction kept 7 bases outside the gene matches. CDR1 is SGHTA and CDR2 is FQGNSA in the germline V gene. This CDR3 region has 15 residues. Full variable domain (remainder filled in from reference TRBV7-2 and TRBJ2-7): GAGVSQSPSNKVTEKGKDVELRCDPISGHTALYWYRQSLGQGLEFLIYFQGNSAPDKSGLPSDRFSAERTGGSVSTLTIQRTQQEDSAVYLCASSSPRGQGYEQYFGPGTRLTVT.

The chain couples TRBV7-2 to TRBJ1-5; the D is unclear. The CDR3 has 13 amino acids. Germline-derived CDR1 and CDR2 are SGHTA and FQGNSA. Trimming stripped 4 bases from V and 0 bases from J, with 4 bases between. CDR3 in DNA: TGTGCCAGCAGCTACTTTAGCAATCAGCCCCAGCATTTT. As protein: CASSYFSNQPQHF. The full variable domain, in which reference TRBV7-2 and TRBJ1-5 provide the parts outside the CDR3, is GAGVSQSPSNKVTEKGKDVELRCDPISGHTALYWYRQSLGQGLEFLIYFQGNSAPDKSGLPSDRFSAERTGGSVSTLTIQRTQQEDSAVYLCASSYFSNQPQHFGDGTRLSIL.

There are a few counts of this clonotype. The chain carries TRBV14 and TRBJ2-3, with D possibly being TRBD1 or TRBD2 (5 bases each). Per the germline V gene, CDR1 is SGHDN and CDR2 is FVKESK. The CDR3 runs 15 residues. Trimming took off 0 bases at V and 9 bases at J, with 16 bases between the two ends. The CDR3 sequence is CASSQDGTVRRTQYF. CDR3 in DNA: TGTGCCAGCAGCCAAGATGGGACGGTTCGGCGAACGCAGTATTTT.

This clonotype was seen a handful of times. This chain joins TRBV11-1 and TRBJ2-2; D uncertain. CDR3 length: 13 residues. V gave up 5 bases and J gave up 5 bases, with 9 bases separating them. Germline CDR1 reads SGHAT; CDR2 reads FQDESV (reference sequence). The CDR3 DNA is TGTGCCAGCAGCCAAACAATTACCGGGGAGCTGTTTTTT. It specifies CASSQTITGELFF.

The rearrangement joins TRBV12-3 or TRBV12-4 to TRBJ2-1; 12 bases agree with TRBD2. Trimming cost V 5 bases and J 6 bases; bases outside gene matches: 5. The CDR3 is 15 amino acids. The CDR3 here is CASSIRLAGANEQFF. CDR3 DNA: TGTGCCAGCAGTATCCGACTAGCGGGAGCCAATGAGCAGTTCTTC.

This clonotype was observed a few times. The V and J genes are TRBV10-3 and TRBJ1-2, with TRBD1 matching over 10 bases. Per germline, CDR1 ENHRY and CDR2 SYGVKD. The length of the CDR3 is 13 residues. With 6 bases clipped from V and 7 bases from J, the junction kept 5 bases outside the gene matches. CDR3 in DNA: TGTGCCATCAGAGACAGGGGGCTCGGTGGCTACACCTTC. Protein: CAIRDRGLGGYTF.

This clonotype was observed a handful of times. V gene TRBV10-2 combines with J gene TRBJ1-4; 9 positions match TRBD1. CDR1 and CDR2 (germline): WSHSY, SAAADI. The CDR3 extends over 13 amino acids. The trim removed 7 bases at V and 8 bases at J, leaving 5 bases unmatched. The CDR3 DNA is TGCGCCAGCACCGACAGGGGGTACGAAAAACTGTTTTTT. Translating it yields CASTDRGYEKLFF.

The V call is TRBV7-3, the J call TRBJ2-1, with 9 bases aligning to TRBD2. Germline-derived CDR1 and CDR2 are SGHTA and FQGTGA. This CDR3 is built from 15 residues. V was clipped by 2 bases and J by 7 bases; unmatched bases: 6. In nucleotides, the CDR3 is TGTGCCAGCAGCTTATTAGCGGGAGTACTGAATGAGCAGTTCTTC. This codes for CASSLLAGVLNEQFF.

This clonotype showed up just a few times. The rearrangement links TRBV28 to TRBJ2-3; D is undetermined. The CDR3 consists of 12 residues. Looked up from germline, CDR1 is MDHEN and CDR2 is SYDVKM. V lost 8 bases, J lost 6 bases, and 12 bases lay in between. CDR3: CASQQVEDTQYF. DNA for the CDR3: TGTGCCAGCCAGCAGGTCGAGGATACGCAGTATTTT.

This clonotype has a count of ten or more. The chain uses TRBV7-3 and TRBJ2-5, with D unclear. CDR3 length equals 14 residues. V gave up 5 bases and J gave up 4 bases, with 14 bases separating them. Germline V gene lookup returns CDR1 SGHTA and CDR2 FQGTGA. CDR3 in amino acids: CASSPRLGLETQYF. CDR3 in DNA: TGTGCCAGCAGCCCCCGTTTAGGGCTAGAGACCCAGTACTTC.

This clonotype was found a few times. V is TRBV30 and J is TRBJ2-5, with TRBD1 matching over 10 bases. CDR3 length equals 15 residues. Germline CDR1 reads GTSNPN; CDR2 reads SVGIG (reference sequence). The ends lost 3 bases at V and 4 bases at J; junction bases unmatched: 8. The CDR3 DNA reads TGTGCCTGGAGCCCTTCGGGACAGGGGCGAGAGACCCAGTACTTC. As protein: CAWSPSGQGRETQYF.

This chain uses TRBV7-2 with TRBJ2-5; 11 positions agree with TRBD2. The V gene end was trimmed by 3 bases and the J gene end by 4 bases; junction bases not matched to a gene: 4. The CDR3 length is 15 residues. The germline CDR1 and CDR2 sequences are SGHTA and FQGNSA. Written as DNA, the CDR3 is TGTGCCAGCAGCTTTCCGACTAGCGGGACAGAGACCCAGTACTTC. Translation: CASSFPTSGTETQYF.

This clonotype has more than one count but fewer than ten. The V and J genes are TRBV27 and TRBJ2-7; D is undetermined. The length of the CDR3 is 12 residues. The V end was cut by 2 bases, the J end by 4 bases, with 6 bases between. Germline CDR1 MNHEY, CDR2 SMNVEV (reference sequence). The CDR3 loop reads CASSLISYEQYF. The CDR3 DNA reads as TGTGCCAGCAGTTTAATCTCATACGAGCAGTACTTC.

The chain recombines TRBV5-1 with TRBJ2-3; 7 bases are a match to TRBD1. This CDR3 region has 16 residues. Germline values: CDR1 SGHRS, CDR2 YFSETQ. Trimming at V came to 4 bases and at J to 2 bases, leaving 10 bases not matched to a gene. The CDR3 bases are TGCGCCAGCAGCCAAAACCGGGACAGCTACACAGATACGCAGTATTTT. Amino acid sequence: CASSQNRDSYTDTQYF.

The rearrangement joins TRBV20-1 to TRBJ1-2; TRBD1 might be the D (5 bases). V gave up 1 base and J gave up 7 bases, with 13 bases separating them. Germline V gene lookup returns CDR1 DFQATT and CDR2 SNEGSKA (reference sequence). The CDR3 sequence is 13 residues long. The CDR3 sequence is CSARVPGLGGYTF. CDR3 in DNA: TGCAGTGCTAGAGTGCCGGGACTGGGTGGCTACACCTTC.

This sequence joins TRBV7-9 and TRBJ1-1; D is possibly TRBD1 (6 bases). The CDR3 is made up of 13 amino acids. V was shortened by 5 bases and J by 3 bases, with 10 bases between the two germline ends. The germline V gene encodes CDR1 SEHNR and CDR2 FQNEAQ (reference sequence). Here the CDR3 DNA reads TGTGCCAGCAGCCTACACAGGGACACTGAAGCTTTCTTT. It encodes CASSLHRDTEAFF.

There are a few counts of this clonotype. This rearrangement joins TRBV18 to TRBJ2-4; TRBD1 matches at 8 bases. Germline V gene data show CDR1 as KGHSH and CDR2 as LQKENI. This CDR3 has 15 amino acids. The J segment lost 7 bases and the V segment lost 3 bases, leaving 8 bases of the junction unmatched. CDR3 in DNA: TGTGCCAGCTCACCTCCAGGGACAGGCGGGAACATTCAGTACTTC. Its protein is CASSPPGTGGNIQYF. Drawing the rest from reference TRBV18 and TRBJ2-4, the complete variable domain is NAGVMQNPRHLVRRRGQEARLRCSPMKGHSHVYWYRQLPEEGLKFMVYLQKENIIDESGMPKERFSAEFPKEGPSILRIQQVVRGDSAAYFCASSPPGTGGNIQYFGAGTRLSVL.

This clonotype appeared many times. V usage is TRBV7-3 and J usage is TRBJ1-1; possible D gene TRBD1, 5 bases. The V gene's germline CDR1 is SGHTA and CDR2 FQGTGA. V lost 0 bases and J 0 bases, leaving 8 bases between the germline ends. This CDR3 is built from 15 residues. CDR3 sequence: CASSLTGGMNTEAFF. The CDR3, as DNA: TGTGCCAGCAGCTTAACTGGGGGAATGAACACTGAAGCTTTCTTT.